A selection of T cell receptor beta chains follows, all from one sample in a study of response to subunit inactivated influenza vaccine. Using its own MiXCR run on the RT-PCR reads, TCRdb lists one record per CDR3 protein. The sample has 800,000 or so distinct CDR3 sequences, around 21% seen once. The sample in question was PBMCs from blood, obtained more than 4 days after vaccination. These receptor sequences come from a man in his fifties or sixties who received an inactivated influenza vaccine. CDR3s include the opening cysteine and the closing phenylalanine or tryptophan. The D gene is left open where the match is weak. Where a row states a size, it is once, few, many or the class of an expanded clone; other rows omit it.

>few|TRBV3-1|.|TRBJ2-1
CASSQVQGHNEQFF
TGTGCCAGCAGCCAGGTTCAGGGCCACAATGAGCAGTTCTTC
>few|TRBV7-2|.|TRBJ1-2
CASSLGGFGINYGYTF
TGTGCCAGCAGCTTAGGGGGTTTTGGTATTAACTATGGCTACACCTTC
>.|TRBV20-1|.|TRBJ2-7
CSARRMTLYEQYF
TGCAGTGCTAGACGGATGACACTCTACGAGCAGTACTTC
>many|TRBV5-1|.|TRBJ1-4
CASSLDPRGGKLFF
TGCGCCAGCAGCTTGGATCCACGAGGAGGAAAACTGTTTTTT
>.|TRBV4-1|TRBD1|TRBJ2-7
CASSQDRDRGLSGYEQYF
TGCGCCAGCAGCCAAGATAGGGACAGGGGGCTTTCGGGGTACGAGCAGTACTTC
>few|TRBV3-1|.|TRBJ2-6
CASSQGGLSGANVLTF
TGTGCCAGCAGCCAGGGAGGTCTCTCTGGGGCCAACGTCCTGACTTTC
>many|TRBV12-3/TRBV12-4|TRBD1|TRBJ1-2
CASSRTGRRYGYTF
TGTGCCAGCAGCCGGACAGGGAGAAGGTACGGCTACACCTTC
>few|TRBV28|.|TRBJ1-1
CAIRSFLGTQQEGTEAFF
TGTGCCATCAGATCCTTTCTTGGTACGCAGCAGGAGGGCACTGAAGCTTTCTTT
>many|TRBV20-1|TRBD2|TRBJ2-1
CSARDLASGYSSYNEQFF
TGCAGTGCTAGAGATCTCGCTAGCGGGTACAGCTCCTACAATGAGCAGTTCTTC
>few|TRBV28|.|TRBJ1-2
CASRQDLSYGYTF
TGTGCCAGCAGACAGGACCTCTCCTATGGCTACACCTTC
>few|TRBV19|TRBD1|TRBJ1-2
CASSTGTGAKIVPYGYTF
TGTGCCAGTAGTACCGGGACAGGGGCGAAAATCGTCCCTTATGGCTACACCTTC
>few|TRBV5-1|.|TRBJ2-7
CASTLDGYEQYF
TGCGCCAGCACTTTGGACGGGTACGAGCAGTACTTC
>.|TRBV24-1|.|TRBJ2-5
CATSEGATTKYF
TGTGCCACCAGTGAAGGGGCGACTACCAAGTACTTC
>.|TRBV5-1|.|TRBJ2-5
CASSLRDRGLSYF
TGCGCCAGCAGCTTAAGGGACCGAGGACTGTCGTACTTC
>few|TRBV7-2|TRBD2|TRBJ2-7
CASSTTSGPYEQYF
TGTGCCAGCAGCACGACTAGCGGCCCCTACGAGCAGTACTTC
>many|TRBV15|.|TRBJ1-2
CATSSRDRAVGYTF
TGTGCCACCAGCAGCCGGGACCGGGCTGTCGGCTACACCTTC